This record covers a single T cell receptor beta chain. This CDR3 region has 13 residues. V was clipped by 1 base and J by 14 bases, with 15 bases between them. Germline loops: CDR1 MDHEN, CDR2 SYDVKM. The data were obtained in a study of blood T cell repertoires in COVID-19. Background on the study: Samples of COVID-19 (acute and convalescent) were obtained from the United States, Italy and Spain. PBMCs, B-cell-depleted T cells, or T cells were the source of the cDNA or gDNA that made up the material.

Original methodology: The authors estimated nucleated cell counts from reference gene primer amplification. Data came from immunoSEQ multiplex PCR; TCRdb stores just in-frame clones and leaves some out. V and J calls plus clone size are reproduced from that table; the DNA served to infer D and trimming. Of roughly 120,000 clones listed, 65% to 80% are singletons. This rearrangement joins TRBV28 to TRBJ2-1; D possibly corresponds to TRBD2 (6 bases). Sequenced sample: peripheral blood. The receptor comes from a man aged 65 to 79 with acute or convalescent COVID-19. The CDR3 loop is CASSLFPSAYEFF. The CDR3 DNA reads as TGTGCCAGCAGTTTATTTCCTAGCGCTTACGAGTTCTTC.